This T cell receptor (beta chain) came from a study of cytomegalovirus exposure and HLA in healthy donors (dated by TCRdb to the late 2010s). Regarding the study in general: According to a later analysis, the approximately 120 validation repertoires were produced on the same platform as the 666 repertoires of the first cohort. The study aimed to test whether cataloging public T cell receptors could reveal signatures of past pathogen exposure. To predict cytomegalovirus infection status, the study brought together high-throughput TCR immunosequencing, statistical association of individual TCRs with disease status, and machine learning. Along with the roughly 670-subject first cohort, a separate validation cohort of about 110 different subjects was used.

Concerning this clone itself: This receptor's antigen is unknown. Nothing much larger sits one base from this clone, and base qualities are not available.

The CDR3, from cysteine to phenylalanine, totals 17 residues. Kept here is only the CDR3 DNA, which spans 51 bases and is read in frame from base 1. CDR1 and CDR2, per the germline V gene, are KGHSY and FQNENV. The germline V end is reduced by 0 bases and the J end by 3 bases; junction bases left unmatched: 5. Study-wide conclusions, independent of this receptor: A later analysis found that TCRs clustered in the first cohort also tended to co-occur in the roughly 120 validation repertoires, with 90% to 95% of cluster scores above 0. A later analysis had no HLA typing for the validation cohort, so co-occurrence there was scored across all 110 or so repertoires. While some public TCRs were present in many individuals, most TCR sequences turned up only very rarely across donors. Cytomegalovirus status was reported to be diagnosed by the classifier with high specificity and sensitivity in both the original and validation cohorts. A few of the identified cytomegalovirus-associated TCR beta chains were confirmed in vitro to be specific for cytomegalovirus antigens. The study listed 164 TCR beta chains as associated with cytomegalovirus. According to the authors, the approach could potentially be generalized to other disease states and immunological phenotypes.

The library was built by means of the immunoSEQ multiplex PCR assay. The paper's data handling went like this. A statistical classification framework was developed to diagnose cytomegalovirus status using the catalog of TCR beta chain sequences. This immuneACCESS table, as held by TCRdb, lists in-frame sequences with V and J called but not all clones. Of the missing ones, under half trace to an unresolved V gene in checked studies; the others have no known cause. The V and J calls and clone size were taken over from that table, and D and trimming were inferred from the DNA. The sample table contains over 60,000 clones; only one count was recorded for 96% of them. 4.5% of the sample is held by the ten biggest clonotypes. Donors formed part of the validation cohort, which comprised over a hundred subjects and was distinct from the first cohort of fewer than 750 subjects.

The V and J segments used are TRBV16 and TRBJ1-1; the central 12 bases match TRBD1. Sequencing input: PBMCs. This TCR was sampled from a woman aged 18-29 years in good health and CMV-seropositive. The nucleotide sequence reads TGTGCCAGCAGCCAATCGGGACAGGGGGCCAGGTACACTGAAGCTTTCTTT. It is translated as CASSQSGQGARYTEAFF.